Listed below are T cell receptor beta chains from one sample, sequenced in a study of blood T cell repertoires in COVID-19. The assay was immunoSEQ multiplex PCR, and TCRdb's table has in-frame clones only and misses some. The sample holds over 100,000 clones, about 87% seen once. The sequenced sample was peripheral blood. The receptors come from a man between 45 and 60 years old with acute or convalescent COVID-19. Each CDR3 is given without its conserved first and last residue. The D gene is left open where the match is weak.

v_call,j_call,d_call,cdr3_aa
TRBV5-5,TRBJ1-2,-,ASSAQGNGYGYT
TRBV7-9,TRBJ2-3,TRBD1,ASATGDFSTDTQY
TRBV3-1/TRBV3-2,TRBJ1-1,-,ASRNRLGARDTEAF
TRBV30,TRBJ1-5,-,AWSVPGAGAMTQH
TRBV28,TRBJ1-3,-,ASRPRTAGNTIY
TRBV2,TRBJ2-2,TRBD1,ASSAGTGFTGELF
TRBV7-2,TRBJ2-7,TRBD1,ASSLSGQGPYEQY
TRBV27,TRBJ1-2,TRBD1,ASSLNRGRGYT
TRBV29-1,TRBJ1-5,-,SVAADYSNQPQH
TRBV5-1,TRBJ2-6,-,ASSFNVPGANVLT
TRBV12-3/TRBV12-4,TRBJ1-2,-,ASSLSYGSGYT